The entry below describes one T cell receptor beta chain. What it binds is unknown. This record belongs to a study of T cell responses to AZD1222 COVID-19 vaccine. Points from the study as a whole: Recipients of AZD1222 seropositive at baseline numbered only 6 or 7. Donor demographics were predominantly white British with a female majority; clonal diversity may be underestimated. In the spike-specific TCR repertoire, nearly half reportedly target unmutated variant regions.

Clones were sequenced by immunoSEQ multiplex PCR, and TCRdb holds only the in-frame ones, with some missing. The repertoire holds more than 150,000 clones, with approximately 90% as singletons. J gave up 6 bases and V 1 base, and 12 bases lay outside the gene matches. CDR3 size: 16 residues. Germline V gives CDR1 SGHAT, CDR2 FQNNGV. The TCR sequence derives from an adult in good health. The material was peripheral blood, obtained on day 0 of AZD1222 vaccination. The gene calls are TRBV11-2 and TRBJ2-7; TRBD2 aligns across 7 bases. The CDR3, as DNA: TGTGCCAGCAGCTTAGGGCTAGCGGCAACCAAAGTCGAGCAGTACTTC. Protein: CASSLGLAATKVEQYF.